This T cell receptor (beta chain) stems from a study of blood T cell repertoires in COVID-19. Study-wide context: The United States, Italy and Spain were the sources of the acute and convalescent COVID-19 samples.

This clone was recorded once. Germline assignment: CDR1 MNHEY and CDR2 SMNVEV (reference sequence). The CDR3 contains 12 residues. V lost 9 bases, J lost 2 bases, and 2 bases stayed unmatched. In the original processing: Nucleated cell number was recorded as an estimate derived from reference gene primer amplification. Only in-frame clones appear in the TCRdb table, and some are missing; sequencing was by immunoSEQ multiplex PCR. V and J calls and clone size are copied from that table; D and trimming were computed from the DNA. The table lists 150,000 to 200,000 clones, approximately 88% of them singletons.

The gene calls are TRBV27 and TRBJ1-1, with 8 bases aligning to TRBD1. The sequencing input was peripheral blood. The TCR comes from an elderly woman with active or convalescent COVID-19. CDR3 amino acids: CASGQGNTEAFF. CDR3 sequence (DNA): TGTGCCAGTGGACAGGGCAACACTGAAGCTTTCTTT.